Shown below are 10 T cell receptor beta chains from a single sample sequenced in a study of blood T cell repertoires in COVID-19. Measured with immunoSEQ multiplex PCR; TCRdb has only the in-frame clones, and not every one. The profile shows 350,000 to 400,000 clones, almost 90% of them singletons. The sample was peripheral blood. These receptors were obtained from a man younger than 35 with active or convalescent COVID-19.

This chain connects TRBV5-1 to TRBJ1-4; TRBD1 is a possible D gene (6 bases). Germline lookup yields CDR1 SGHRS and CDR2 YFSETQ. The length of the CDR3 is 15 residues. With 2 bases removed from V and 7 bases from J, the gap between germline ends came to 15 bases. CDR3 in amino acids: CASSFDTGRTEKLFF. The CDR3 nucleotides read TGCGCCAGCAGCTTCGATACAGGGCGGACTGAAAAACTGTTTTTT.

This chain links TRBV7-3 with TRBJ1-6, with TRBD1 matching over 7 bases. CDR3 length: 14 amino acids. Germline trimming cut 4 bases from V and 7 bases from J; bases unmatched to any gene: 4. The germline V gene encodes CDR1 SGHTA and CDR2 FQGTGA. CDR3 nucleotides: TGTGCCAGCAGCTCTAAGGACAGGAATTCACCCCTCCACTTT. Protein product: CASSSKDRNSPLHF.

This clone was found once. This chain uses TRBV3-1 (or the pseudogene TRBV3-2) with TRBJ2-5; the match to TRBD2 covers 11 bases. With 3 bases clipped from V and 6 bases from J, the junction kept 12 bases outside the gene matches. The CDR3 extends over 17 amino acids. Germline CDR1 is LGHDT and CDR2 is YNNKEL (reference sequence). CDR3 nucleotide sequence: TGTGCCAGCAGCCAGATAGTTAGCGGGGGGGCTGGAAAGACCCAGTACTTC. This codes for CASSQIVSGGAGKTQYF.

This clone was seen only once. The CDR3 region has the DNA TGTGCCAGCCGCGGGAACGCGGGCTCTGGAAACACCATATATTTT. This translates into CASRGNAGSGNTIYF. V usage is TRBV6-5 and J usage is TRBJ1-3, with no clear D. From germline, CDR1 is MNHEY and CDR2 SVGAGI. The V end was cut by 8 bases, the J end by 0 bases, with 14 bases between. The CDR3 is 15 amino acids.

The gene calls are TRBV6-5 and TRBJ1-1; possible D gene TRBD1, 5 bases. In germline, CDR1 is MNHEY, CDR2 SVGAGI. CDR3 length equals 11 residues. Trimming took off 7 bases at V and 10 bases at J, with 13 bases between the two ends. Written as DNA, the CDR3 is TGTGCCAGCACCGAAGACAGACGAGCTTTCTTT. Its translation: CASTEDRRAFF.

This rearrangement joins TRBV7-6 to TRBJ2-3, with D perhaps matching TRBD2 (6 bases). V dropped 3 bases and J dropped 0 bases, with 13 bases sitting between them. CDR1 and CDR2 from the germline V gene are SGHVS and FNYEAQ. CDR3 length equals 16 residues. For the CDR3, the DNA is TGTGCCAGCAGCTTCGGGACTCCACTGAGCACAGATACGCAGTATTTT. It codes for CASSFGTPLSTDTQYF.

The chain has TRBV18 and TRBJ1-5; D not resolved. Trimming stripped 2 bases from V and 5 bases from J, with 7 bases between. CDR1 and CDR2 from the germline V gene are KGHSH and LQKENI. The CDR3 runs to 13 residues. CDR3 DNA: TGTGCCAGCTCACCAGGGGAGGATCAGCCCCAGCATTTT. Protein product: CASSPGEDQPQHF. Together with reference TRBV18 and TRBJ1-5, the CDR3 gives the full variable domain: NAGVMQNPRHLVRRRGQEARLRCSPMKGHSHVYWYRQLPEEGLKFMVYLQKENIIDESGMPKERFSAEFPKEGPSILRIQQVVRGDSAAYFCASSPGEDQPQHFGDGTRLSIL.

In DNA form, the CDR3 reads TGTGCCAGCAGTGGCGGACAGGGCCTCAAGGAGCAGTACTTC. Protein: CASSGGQGLKEQYF. The rearrangement joins TRBV2 to TRBJ2-7; 8 bases line up with TRBD1. After removal of 4 bases from V and 7 bases from J, the junction contained 9 bases not matched to a gene. CDR1 and CDR2 from the germline V gene are SNHLY and FYNNEI. The CDR3 has 14 amino acids.

This CDR3 reads CASSLRRSGGASGELFF. Here the CDR3 DNA reads TGTGCCAGCAGCCTCCGAAGGTCGGGGGGGGCTTCCGGGGAGCTGTTTTTT. The chain has TRBV4-2 and TRBJ2-2; TRBD2 agrees at 8 bases. V was clipped by 4 bases and J by 6 bases; unmatched bases: 13. The V gene's germline CDR1 is LGHNA and CDR2 YNFKEQ. The CDR3 has 17 amino acids.

This clone was seen only a few times. V is TRBV19 and J is TRBJ1-4, with TRBD1 matching over 10 bases. V gave up 2 bases and J gave up 5 bases; unmatched junction bases: 5. CDR3 length equals 16 residues. Germline values: CDR1 LNHDA, CDR2 SQIVND (reference sequence). The CDR3 sequence is CASSINTGQGNEKLFF. The CDR3 bases are TGTGCCAGTAGTATAAACACGGGACAGGGGAATGAAAAACTGTTTTTT.